A selection of T cell receptor beta chains follows, all from one sample in a study of radiotherapy plus CTLA-4 blockade in lung cancer. Assay used: immunoSEQ multiplex PCR; TCRdb lists only in-frame clones, some missing. This table holds 30,000 to 35,000 clones, approximately 66% found once. The sequenced sample was peripheral blood, obtained from a patient treated with radiotherapy plus ipilimumab. These receptors all stem from a human donor with non-small cell lung cancer who had stable disease on radiotherapy plus ipilimumab. The CDR3 runs from the conserved cysteine through the conserved F or W. D genes are given only for firm matches. Size values are once, few and many counts, or a class for expanded clones, and some rows have none.

clone_size: medium-sized; j_call: TRBJ1-5; v_call: TRBV6-4; d_call: NA; cdr3_aa: CASSAGPNQPQHF; cdr3_nt: TGTGCCAGCAGTGCGGGCCCAAATCAGCCCCAGCATTTT
clone_size: NA; j_call: TRBJ2-5; v_call: TRBV7-2; d_call: NA; cdr3_aa: CASSQQETQYF; cdr3_nt: TGTGCCAGCAGCCAACAAGAGACCCAGTACTTC
clone_size: NA; j_call: TRBJ2-1; v_call: TRBV25-1; d_call: TRBD2; cdr3_aa: CASSGGLAGGLDEQFF; cdr3_nt: TGTGCCAGCAGTGGGGGACTAGCGGGAGGCCTAGATGAGCAGTTCTTC
clone_size: NA; j_call: TRBJ2-6; v_call: TRBV10-2; d_call: NA; cdr3_aa: CASLKSSGANVLTF; cdr3_nt: TGCGCCAGCCTGAAAAGCTCTGGGGCCAACGTCCTGACTTTC
clone_size: NA; j_call: TRBJ2-5; v_call: TRBV7-7; d_call: NA; cdr3_aa: CASSFKTGLGETQYF; cdr3_nt: TGTGCTAGCAGCTTCAAGACAGGATTAGGGGAGACCCAGTACTTC
clone_size: NA; j_call: TRBJ1-3; v_call: TRBV5-5; d_call: NA; cdr3_aa: CASTEGVGGNTIYF; cdr3_nt: TGTGCCAGCACCGAAGGGGTTGGGGGAAACACCATATATTTT
clone_size: NA; j_call: TRBJ1-1; v_call: TRBV5-5; d_call: TRBD1; cdr3_aa: CASSLEDRGLVMAFF; cdr3_nt: TGTGCCAGCAGCTTGGAAGACAGGGGGCTGGTTATGGCTTTCTTT
clone_size: few; j_call: TRBJ1-1; v_call: TRBV29-1; d_call: NA; cdr3_aa: CSVVEGWGKGLAFF; cdr3_nt: TGCAGCGTTGTTGAAGGGTGGGGGAAGGGTTTGGCTTTCTTT
clone_size: NA; j_call: TRBJ2-7; v_call: TRBV7-2; d_call: NA; cdr3_aa: CASSGRTRSGYEQYF; cdr3_nt: TGTGCCAGCAGCGGGCGAACTAGGTCTGGCTACGAGCAGTACTTC
clone_size: NA; j_call: TRBJ2-4; v_call: TRBV6-5; d_call: TRBD2; cdr3_aa: CASGKGLAENIQYF; cdr3_nt: TGTGCCAGCGGAAAGGGACTAGCGGAAAACATTCAGTACTTC
clone_size: NA; j_call: TRBJ2-7; v_call: TRBV29-1; d_call: TRBD1; cdr3_aa: CSAYTGAYEQYF; cdr3_nt: TGCAGCGCATATACAGGGGCCTACGAGCAGTACTTC
clone_size: once; j_call: TRBJ2-7; v_call: TRBV4-3; d_call: NA; cdr3_aa: CASSHHTLSEQYF; cdr3_nt: TGCGCCAGCAGCCACCATACCCTTTCCGAGCAGTACTTC
clone_size: few; j_call: TRBJ1-3; v_call: TRBV6-1; d_call: NA; cdr3_aa: CASTGVSSGNTIYF; cdr3_nt: TGTGCCAGCACCGGCGTGAGCTCTGGAAACACCATATATTTT
clone_size: NA; j_call: TRBJ2-7; v_call: TRBV2; d_call: TRBD2; cdr3_aa: CASSEVLAGGYYEQYF; cdr3_nt: TGTGCCAGCAGTGAAGTGTTGGCGGGAGGTTACTACGAGCAGTACTTC
clone_size: NA; j_call: TRBJ1-2; v_call: TRBV5-6; d_call: NA; cdr3_aa: CASSLSPGRIYGYTF; cdr3_nt: TGTGCCAGCAGCTTGAGTCCGGGACGGATCTATGGCTACACCTTC
clone_size: few; j_call: TRBJ1-1; v_call: TRBV28; d_call: NA; cdr3_aa: CASSPILRSTEAFF; cdr3_nt: TGTGCCAGCAGTCCAATCCTAAGGAGCACTGAAGCTTTCTTT
clone_size: NA; j_call: TRBJ2-3; v_call: TRBV7-2; d_call: TRBD1; cdr3_aa: CASRQGVTDTQYF; cdr3_nt: TGTGCCAGCAGGCAGGGGGTAACAGATACGCAGTATTTT
clone_size: once; j_call: TRBJ1-1; v_call: TRBV6-1; d_call: NA; cdr3_aa: CASSKGRVNTEAFF; cdr3_nt: TGTGCCAGCAGCAAGGGCAGGGTGAACACTGAAGCTTTCTTT
clone_size: few; j_call: TRBJ2-7; v_call: TRBV19; d_call: NA; cdr3_aa: CASSLIQGNEQYF; cdr3_nt: TGTGCCAGTAGTCTCATACAGGGAAACGAGCAGTACTTC
clone_size: NA; j_call: TRBJ2-3; v_call: TRBV2; d_call: TRBD2; cdr3_aa: CASSANRLAASTDTQYF; cdr3_nt: TGTGCCAGCAGTGCAAACCGACTAGCGGCTAGCACAGATACGCAGTATTTT
clone_size: NA; j_call: TRBJ2-7; v_call: TRBV27; d_call: NA; cdr3_aa: CASSLRESGPYEQYF; cdr3_nt: TGTGCCAGCAGTTTAAGGGAATCCGGACCCTACGAGCAGTACTTC
clone_size: NA; j_call: TRBJ2-2; v_call: TRBV18; d_call: NA; cdr3_aa: CASSPTKASSGELFF; cdr3_nt: TGTGCCAGCTCACCTACAAAAGCTTCTTCAGGGGAGCTGTTTTTT
clone_size: medium-sized; j_call: TRBJ1-2; v_call: TRBV4-1; d_call: TRBD1; cdr3_aa: CASSQGGRGRSGYGYTF; cdr3_nt: TGCGCCAGCAGCCAAGGGGGGAGGGGGCGATCGGGGTATGGCTACACCTTC
clone_size: few; j_call: TRBJ2-3; v_call: TRBV7-3; d_call: NA; cdr3_aa: CASSLLGGVTDTQYF; cdr3_nt: TGTGCCAGCAGCCTACTAGGCGGGGTCACAGATACGCAGTATTTT
clone_size: NA; j_call: TRBJ2-3; v_call: TRBV19; d_call: NA; cdr3_aa: CASSRWDTQYF; cdr3_nt: TGTGCCAGCAGCCGCTGGGATACGCAGTATTTT
clone_size: NA; j_call: TRBJ2-4; v_call: TRBV29-1; d_call: TRBD2; cdr3_aa: CSVEVWTSTAKNIQYF; cdr3_nt: TGCAGCGTTGAAGTCTGGACTAGCACGGCCAAAAACATTCAGTACTTC
clone_size: NA; j_call: TRBJ1-5; v_call: TRBV28; d_call: TRBD1; cdr3_aa: CASSHLAQGASQPQHF; cdr3_nt: TGTGCCAGCAGTCATCTAGCACAGGGGGCTAGTCAGCCCCAGCATTTT
clone_size: few; j_call: TRBJ2-1; v_call: TRBV5-1; d_call: TRBD2; cdr3_aa: CASSTGGLAGSYNEQFF; cdr3_nt: TGCGCCAGCAGCACGGGGGGACTAGCGGGGTCCTACAATGAGCAGTTCTTC
clone_size: NA; j_call: TRBJ2-1; v_call: TRBV2; d_call: NA; cdr3_aa: CASSRTTSGGSSRNEQFF; cdr3_nt: TGTGCCAGCAGTCGTACGACCAGCGGTGGGAGCTCCCGCAATGAGCAGTTCTTC
clone_size: NA; j_call: TRBJ2-5; v_call: TRBV5-6; d_call: TRBD2; cdr3_aa: CASSLLKGGYQETQYF; cdr3_nt: TGTGCCAGCAGCCTTCTGAAGGGAGGGTACCAAGAGACCCAGTACTTC
clone_size: NA; j_call: TRBJ2-5; v_call: TRBV7-9; d_call: NA; cdr3_aa: CASTFRDTADQETQYF; cdr3_nt: TGTGCCAGCACCTTTAGGGACACGGCCGACCAAGAGACCCAGTACTTC
clone_size: few; j_call: TRBJ2-1; v_call: TRBV2; d_call: NA; cdr3_aa: CASSGGSSYNEQFF; cdr3_nt: TGTGCCAGCAGTGGGGGGAGCTCCTACAATGAGCAGTTCTTC
clone_size: few; j_call: TRBJ2-3; v_call: TRBV11-2; d_call: NA; cdr3_aa: CASSLTSGSFTDTQYF; cdr3_nt: TGTGCCAGCAGCCTGACCAGCGGGTCCTTCACAGATACGCAGTATTTT
clone_size: NA; j_call: TRBJ1-2; v_call: TRBV7-8; d_call: NA; cdr3_aa: CASSLKGNYGYTF; cdr3_nt: TGTGCCAGCAGCTTAAAGGGCAACTATGGCTACACCTTC
clone_size: few; j_call: TRBJ2-1; v_call: TRBV19; d_call: TRBD2; cdr3_aa: CASSIRSGLSNEQFF; cdr3_nt: TGTGCCAGTAGTATTCGTAGCGGGCTCTCCAATGAGCAGTTCTTC
clone_size: few; j_call: TRBJ2-7; v_call: TRBV6-4; d_call: TRBD1; cdr3_aa: CASSYRDRAYEQYF; cdr3_nt: TGTGCCAGCAGCTACAGGGACAGGGCCTACGAGCAGTACTTC
clone_size: once; j_call: TRBJ2-5; v_call: TRBV7-2; d_call: NA; cdr3_aa: CASSLQETQYF; cdr3_nt: TGTGCCAGCAGCTTACAAGAGACCCAGTACTTC
clone_size: few; j_call: TRBJ2-1; v_call: TRBV19; d_call: TRBD2; cdr3_aa: CASSPPGTSGRIEQFF; cdr3_nt: TGTGCCAGTAGTCCGCCTGGGACTAGCGGGAGAATTGAGCAGTTCTTC
clone_size: NA; j_call: TRBJ1-3; v_call: TRBV29-1; d_call: NA; cdr3_aa: CSVRWGAVGNTIYF; cdr3_nt: TGCAGCGTACGTTGGGGGGCAGTCGGAAACACCATATATTTT
clone_size: few; j_call: TRBJ1-5; v_call: TRBV18; d_call: NA; cdr3_aa: CASSPWGDQPQHF; cdr3_nt: TGTGCCAGCTCACCATGGGGAGATCAGCCCCAGCATTTT
clone_size: NA; j_call: TRBJ1-2; v_call: TRBV29-1; d_call: NA; cdr3_aa: CSVERASYGYTF; cdr3_nt: TGCAGCGTTGAAAGGGCGTCCTATGGCTACACCTTC
clone_size: NA; j_call: TRBJ2-7; v_call: TRBV5-1; d_call: TRBD2; cdr3_aa: CASSLEGTSGTYLDSYEQYF; cdr3_nt: TGCGCCAGCAGCTTGGAAGGGACTAGCGGCACATACTTAGATTCTTACGAGCAGTACTTC
clone_size: NA; j_call: TRBJ2-3; v_call: TRBV18; d_call: TRBD2; cdr3_aa: CASSPGTSVTDTQYF; cdr3_nt: TGTGCCAGCTCTCCCGGGACTAGCGTCACAGATACGCAGTATTTT
clone_size: NA; j_call: TRBJ2-7; v_call: TRBV27; d_call: NA; cdr3_aa: CASSDTGLYEQYF; cdr3_nt: TGTGCCAGCAGTGATACAGGCCTCTACGAGCAGTACTTC
clone_size: NA; j_call: TRBJ2-2; v_call: TRBV7-7; d_call: TRBD2; cdr3_aa: CASSYGIAGATNTGELFF; cdr3_nt: TGTGCTAGCAGCTACGGTATAGCGGGAGCCACGAACACCGGGGAGCTGTTTTTT
clone_size: NA; j_call: TRBJ2-6; v_call: TRBV6-1; d_call: TRBD1; cdr3_aa: CASSERHRGLVGANVLTF; cdr3_nt: TGTGCCAGCAGTGAACGGCACAGGGGATTAGTTGGGGCCAACGTCCTGACTTTC
clone_size: once; j_call: TRBJ1-3; v_call: TRBV7-8; d_call: NA; cdr3_aa: CASSLPTPDSGNTIYF; cdr3_nt: TGTGCCAGCAGCTTGCCGACTCCAGACTCTGGAAACACCATATATTTT
clone_size: few; j_call: TRBJ2-1; v_call: TRBV4-2; d_call: TRBD2; cdr3_aa: CASSQCKREGPVNEQFF; cdr3_nt: TGTGCCAGCAGCCAATGTAAGCGGGAGGGCCCGGTCAATGAGCAGTTCTTC
clone_size: NA; j_call: TRBJ2-1; v_call: TRBV10-1; d_call: TRBD2; cdr3_aa: CASSGGLGELGLLGEQFF; cdr3_nt: TGCGCCAGCAGCGGTGGACTAGGAGAATTGGGATTACTGGGTGAGCAGTTCTTC
clone_size: NA; j_call: TRBJ2-1; v_call: TRBV7-6; d_call: NA; cdr3_aa: CASSLSEGALTNEQFF; cdr3_nt: TGTGCCAGCAGCTTAAGTGAGGGAGCGTTGACCAATGAGCAGTTCTTC
clone_size: NA; j_call: TRBJ2-7; v_call: TRBV18; d_call: TRBD2; cdr3_aa: CASSPIAREGEQYF; cdr3_nt: TGTGCCAGCTCACCAATCGCGCGGGAGGGGGAGCAGTACTTC
clone_size: NA; j_call: TRBJ2-1; v_call: TRBV5-1; d_call: NA; cdr3_aa: CASSFTGTSYNEQFF; cdr3_nt: TGCGCCAGCAGCTTTACCGGGACATCGTACAATGAGCAGTTCTTC
clone_size: NA; j_call: TRBJ1-4; v_call: TRBV27; d_call: NA; cdr3_aa: CAVGSFEKLFF; cdr3_nt: TGTGCCGTAGGGTCGTTTGAAAAACTGTTTTTT
clone_size: few; j_call: TRBJ1-4; v_call: TRBV18; d_call: NA; cdr3_aa: CASSHDSPPGAKLFF; cdr3_nt: TGTGCCAGCTCACACGACAGTCCTCCTGGGGCAAAACTGTTTTTT
clone_size: NA; j_call: TRBJ2-5; v_call: TRBV18; d_call: NA; cdr3_aa: CASSPGRSPETQYF; cdr3_nt: TGTGCCAGCTCACCAGGCCGTAGTCCAGAGACCCAGTACTTC
clone_size: NA; j_call: TRBJ2-1; v_call: TRBV7-2; d_call: NA; cdr3_aa: CASSSPYEQFF; cdr3_nt: TGTGCCAGCAGCTCCCCTTACGAGCAGTTCTTC
clone_size: NA; j_call: TRBJ2-7; v_call: TRBV11-2; d_call: NA; cdr3_aa: CASSPGRGRGGSYEQYF; cdr3_nt: TGTGCCAGCAGCCCCGGCCGGGGCAGGGGGGGGTCCTACGAGCAGTACTTC
clone_size: medium-sized; j_call: TRBJ1-2; v_call: TRBV28; d_call: TRBD1; cdr3_aa: CASSSPGQGAVGYTF; cdr3_nt: TGTGCCAGCAGTTCCCCCGGACAGGGGGCTGTTGGCTACACCTTC